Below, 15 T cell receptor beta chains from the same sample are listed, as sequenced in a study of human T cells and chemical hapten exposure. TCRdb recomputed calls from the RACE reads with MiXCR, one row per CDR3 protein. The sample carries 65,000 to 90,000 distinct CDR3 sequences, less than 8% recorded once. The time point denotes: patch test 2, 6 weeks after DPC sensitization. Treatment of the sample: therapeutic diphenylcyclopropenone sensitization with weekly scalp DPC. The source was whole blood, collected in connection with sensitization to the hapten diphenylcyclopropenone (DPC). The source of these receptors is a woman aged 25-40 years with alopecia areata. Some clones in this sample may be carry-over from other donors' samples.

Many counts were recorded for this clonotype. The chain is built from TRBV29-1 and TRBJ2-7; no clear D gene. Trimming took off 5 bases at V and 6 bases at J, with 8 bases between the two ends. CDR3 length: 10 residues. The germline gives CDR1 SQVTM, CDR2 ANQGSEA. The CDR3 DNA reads TGCAGCGTTCGACACTCCGAGCAGTACTTC. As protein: CSVRHSEQYF.

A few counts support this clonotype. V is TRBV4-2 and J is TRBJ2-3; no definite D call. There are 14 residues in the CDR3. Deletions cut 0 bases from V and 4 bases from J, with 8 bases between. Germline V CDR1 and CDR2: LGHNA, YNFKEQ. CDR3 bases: TGTGCCAGCAGCCAAGATTCCCAGCCAGATACGCAGTATTTT. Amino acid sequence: CASSQDSQPDTQYF.

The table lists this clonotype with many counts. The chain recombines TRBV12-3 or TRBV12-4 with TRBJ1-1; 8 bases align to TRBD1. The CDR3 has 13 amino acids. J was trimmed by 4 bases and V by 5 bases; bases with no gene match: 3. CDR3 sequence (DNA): TGTGCCAGCAGTATACAGGGGGGCACTGAAGCTTTCTTT. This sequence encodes CASSIQGGTEAFF.

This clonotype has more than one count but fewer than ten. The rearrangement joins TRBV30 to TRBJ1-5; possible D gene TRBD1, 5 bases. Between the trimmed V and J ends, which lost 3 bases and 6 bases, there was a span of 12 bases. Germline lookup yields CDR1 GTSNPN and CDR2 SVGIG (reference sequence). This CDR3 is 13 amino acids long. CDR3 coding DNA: TGTGCCTGGAGCGGGGGATTGGGTCAGCCCCAGCATTTT. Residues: CAWSGGLGQPQHF.

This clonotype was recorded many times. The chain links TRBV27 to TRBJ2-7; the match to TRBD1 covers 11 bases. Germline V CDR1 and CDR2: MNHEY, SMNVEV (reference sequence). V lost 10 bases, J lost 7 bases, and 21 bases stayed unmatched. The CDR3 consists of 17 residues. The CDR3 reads CATHLYSGTGGSYEQYF. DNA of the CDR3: TGTGCCACCCACCTATATTCCGGGACAGGGGGATCTTATGAGCAGTACTTC.

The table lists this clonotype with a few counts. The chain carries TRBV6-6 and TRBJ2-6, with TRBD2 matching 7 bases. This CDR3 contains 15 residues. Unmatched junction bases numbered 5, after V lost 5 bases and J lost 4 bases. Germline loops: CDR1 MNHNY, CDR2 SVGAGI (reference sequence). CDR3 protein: CASSAGEGGANVLTF. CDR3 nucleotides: TGTGCCAGCAGTGCGGGGGAGGGGGGGGCCAACGTCCTGACTTTC.

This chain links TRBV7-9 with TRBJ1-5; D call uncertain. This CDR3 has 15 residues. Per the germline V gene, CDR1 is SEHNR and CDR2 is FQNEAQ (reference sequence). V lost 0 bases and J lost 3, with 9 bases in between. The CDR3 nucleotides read TGTGCCAGCAGCTTAGCAGTCGGGTCCAATCAGCCCCAGCATTTT. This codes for CASSLAVGSNQPQHF.

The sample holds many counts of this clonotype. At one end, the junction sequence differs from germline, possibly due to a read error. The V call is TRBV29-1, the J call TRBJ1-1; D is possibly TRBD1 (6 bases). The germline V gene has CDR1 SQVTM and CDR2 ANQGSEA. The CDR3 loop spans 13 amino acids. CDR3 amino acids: CSFDGQLNTEAFF. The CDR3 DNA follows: TGCAGCTTTGACGGACAGTTGAACACTGAAGCTTTCTTT.

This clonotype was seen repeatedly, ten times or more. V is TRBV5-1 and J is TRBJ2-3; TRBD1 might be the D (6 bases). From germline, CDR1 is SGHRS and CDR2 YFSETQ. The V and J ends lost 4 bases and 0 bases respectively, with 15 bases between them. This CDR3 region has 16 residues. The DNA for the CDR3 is TGCGCCAGCAGCCTATGGACAGCTACTAGCACAGATACGCAGTATTTT. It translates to CASSLWTATSTDTQYF.

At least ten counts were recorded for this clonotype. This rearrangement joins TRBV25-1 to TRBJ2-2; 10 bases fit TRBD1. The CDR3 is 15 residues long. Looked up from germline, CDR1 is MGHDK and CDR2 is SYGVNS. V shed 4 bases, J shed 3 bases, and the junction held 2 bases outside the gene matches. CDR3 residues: CASSVGTGDTGELFF. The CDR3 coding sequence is TGTGCCAGCAGTGTCGGGACAGGGGACACCGGGGAGCTGTTTTTT.

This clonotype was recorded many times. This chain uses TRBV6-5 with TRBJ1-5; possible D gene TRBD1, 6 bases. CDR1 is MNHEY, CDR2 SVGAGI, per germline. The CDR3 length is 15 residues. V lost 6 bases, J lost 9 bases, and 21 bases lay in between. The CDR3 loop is CASSPDSTAKGPQHF. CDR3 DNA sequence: TGTGCCAGCAGCCCGGACAGCACCGCCAAAGGGCCCCAGCATTTT.

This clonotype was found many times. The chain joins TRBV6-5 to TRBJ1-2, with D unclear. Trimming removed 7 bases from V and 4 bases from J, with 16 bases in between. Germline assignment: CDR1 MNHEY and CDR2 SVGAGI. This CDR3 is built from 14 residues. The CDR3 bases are TGTGCCAGCACCCCGGGCCTAACCGGCTATGGCTACACCTTC. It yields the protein CASTPGLTGYGYTF.

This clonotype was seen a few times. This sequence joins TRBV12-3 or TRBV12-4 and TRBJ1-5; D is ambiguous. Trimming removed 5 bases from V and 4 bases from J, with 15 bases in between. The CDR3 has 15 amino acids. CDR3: CASSLTSTGNQPQHF. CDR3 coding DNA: TGTGCCAGCAGTCTAACCTCAACCGGGAATCAGCCCCAGCATTTT.

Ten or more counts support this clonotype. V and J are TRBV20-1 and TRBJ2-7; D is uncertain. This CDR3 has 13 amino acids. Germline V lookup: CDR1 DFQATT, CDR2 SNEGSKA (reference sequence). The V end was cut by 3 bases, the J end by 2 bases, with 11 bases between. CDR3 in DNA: TGCAGTGCTAGTAGGCAGTCCACCTACGAGCAGTACTTC. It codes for CSASRQSTYEQYF.

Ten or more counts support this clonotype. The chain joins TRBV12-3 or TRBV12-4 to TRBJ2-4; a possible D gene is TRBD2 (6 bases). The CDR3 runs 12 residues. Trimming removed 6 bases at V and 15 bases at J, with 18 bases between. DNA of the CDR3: TGTGCCAGCAGCGGGGGACCGAAAGTGGCGTACTTC. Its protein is CASSGGPKVAYF.